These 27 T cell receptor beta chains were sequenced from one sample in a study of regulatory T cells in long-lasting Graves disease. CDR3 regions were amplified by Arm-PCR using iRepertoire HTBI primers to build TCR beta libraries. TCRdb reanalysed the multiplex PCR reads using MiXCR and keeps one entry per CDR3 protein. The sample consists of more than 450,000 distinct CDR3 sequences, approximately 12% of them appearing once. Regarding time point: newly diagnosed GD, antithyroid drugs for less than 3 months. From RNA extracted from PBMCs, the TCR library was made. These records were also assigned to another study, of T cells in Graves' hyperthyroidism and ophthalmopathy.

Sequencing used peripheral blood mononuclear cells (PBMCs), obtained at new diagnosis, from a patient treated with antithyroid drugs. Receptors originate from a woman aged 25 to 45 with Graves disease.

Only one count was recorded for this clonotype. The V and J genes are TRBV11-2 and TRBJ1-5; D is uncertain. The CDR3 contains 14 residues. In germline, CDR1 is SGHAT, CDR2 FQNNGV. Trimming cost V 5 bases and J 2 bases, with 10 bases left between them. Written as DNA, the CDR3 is TGTGCCAGCAGCCGCAATCGGGGCAATCAGCCCCAGCATTTT. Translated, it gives CASSRNRGNQPQHF. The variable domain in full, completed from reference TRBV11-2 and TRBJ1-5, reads EAGVAQSPRYKIIEKRQSVAFWCNPISGHATLYWYQQILGQGPKLLIQFQNNGVVDDSQLPKDRFSAERLKGVDSTLKIQPAKLEDSAVYLCASSRNRGNQPQHFGDGTRLSIL.

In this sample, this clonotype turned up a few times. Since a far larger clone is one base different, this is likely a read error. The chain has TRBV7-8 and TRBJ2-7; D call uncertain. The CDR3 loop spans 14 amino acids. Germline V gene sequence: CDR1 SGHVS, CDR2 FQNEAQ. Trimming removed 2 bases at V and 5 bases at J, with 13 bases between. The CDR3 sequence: CASSLIGKGHEQYF. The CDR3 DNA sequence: TGTGCCAGCAGCTTAATCGGCAAGGGCCACGAGCAGTACTTC.

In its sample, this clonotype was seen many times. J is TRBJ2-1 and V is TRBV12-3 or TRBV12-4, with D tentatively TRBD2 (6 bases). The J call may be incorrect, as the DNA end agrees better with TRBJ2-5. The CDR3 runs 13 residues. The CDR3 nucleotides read TGTGCCAGCAGTTTATCGGGAGTAGAGACCCAGTACTTC. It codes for CASSLSGVETQYF.

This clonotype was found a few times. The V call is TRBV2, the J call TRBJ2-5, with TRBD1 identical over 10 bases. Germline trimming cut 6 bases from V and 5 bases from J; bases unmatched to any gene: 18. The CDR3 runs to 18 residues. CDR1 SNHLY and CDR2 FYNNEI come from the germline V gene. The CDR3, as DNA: TGTGCCAGCAGCGAGCCGGGACAGGGGAAAGTTGGGACGGAGACCCAGTACTTC. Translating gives CASSEPGQGKVGTETQYF. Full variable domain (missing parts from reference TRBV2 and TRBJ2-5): EPEVTQTPSHQVTQMGQEVILRCVPISNHLYFYWYRQILGQKVEFLVSFYNNEISEKSEIFDDQFSVERPDGSNFTLKIRSTKLEDSAMYFCASSEPGQGKVGTETQYFGPGTRLLVL.

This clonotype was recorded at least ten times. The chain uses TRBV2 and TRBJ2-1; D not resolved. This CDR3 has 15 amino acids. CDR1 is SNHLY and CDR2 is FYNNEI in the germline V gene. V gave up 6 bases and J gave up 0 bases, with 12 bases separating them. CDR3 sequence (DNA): TGTGCCAGCAGACCCAGGAGAAGCTCCTACAATGAGCAGTTCTTC. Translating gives CASRPRRSSYNEQFF.

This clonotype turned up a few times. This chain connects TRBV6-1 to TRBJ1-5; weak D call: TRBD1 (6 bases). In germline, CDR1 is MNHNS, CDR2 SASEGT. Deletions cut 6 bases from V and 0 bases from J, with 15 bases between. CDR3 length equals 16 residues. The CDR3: CASSRGGGPSNQPQHF. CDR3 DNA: TGTGCCAGCAGCCGGGGGGGGGGCCCTAGCAATCAGCCCCAGCATTTT.

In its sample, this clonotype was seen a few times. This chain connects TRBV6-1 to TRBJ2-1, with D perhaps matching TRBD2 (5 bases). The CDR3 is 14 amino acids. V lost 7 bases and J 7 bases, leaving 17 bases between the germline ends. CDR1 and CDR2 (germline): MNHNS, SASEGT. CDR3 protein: CASTRTLLGNEQFF. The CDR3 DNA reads TGTGCCAGCACCCGGACTTTACTGGGGAATGAGCAGTTCTTC.

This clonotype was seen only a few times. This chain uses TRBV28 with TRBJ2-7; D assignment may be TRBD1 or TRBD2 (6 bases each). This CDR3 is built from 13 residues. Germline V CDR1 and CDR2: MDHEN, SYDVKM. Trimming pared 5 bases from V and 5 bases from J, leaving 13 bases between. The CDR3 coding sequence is TGTGCCAGCAGTCCCACGGGGGCCGACGAGCAGTACTTC. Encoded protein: CASSPTGADEQYF.

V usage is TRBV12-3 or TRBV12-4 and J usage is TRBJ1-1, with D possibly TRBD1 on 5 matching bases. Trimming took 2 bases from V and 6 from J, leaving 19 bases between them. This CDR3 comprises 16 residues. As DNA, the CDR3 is TGTGCCAGCAGTTTACCCACACAGGCTACAAGGTCTGAAGCTTTCTTT. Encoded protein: CASSLPTQATRSEAFF.

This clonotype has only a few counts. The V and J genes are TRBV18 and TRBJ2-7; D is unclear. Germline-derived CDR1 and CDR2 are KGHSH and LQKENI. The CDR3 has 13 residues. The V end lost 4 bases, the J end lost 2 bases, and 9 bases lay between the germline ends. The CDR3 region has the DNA TGTGCCAGCTCACTGCTGGAAACCTACGAGCAGTACTTC. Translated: CASSLLETYEQYF.

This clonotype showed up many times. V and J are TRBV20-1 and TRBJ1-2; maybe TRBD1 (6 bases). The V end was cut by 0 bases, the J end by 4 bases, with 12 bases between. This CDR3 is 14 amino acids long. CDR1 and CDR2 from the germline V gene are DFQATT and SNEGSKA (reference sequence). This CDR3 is CSARDYQGIYGYTF. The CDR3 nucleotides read TGCAGTGCTAGAGACTATCAGGGGATCTATGGCTACACCTTC.

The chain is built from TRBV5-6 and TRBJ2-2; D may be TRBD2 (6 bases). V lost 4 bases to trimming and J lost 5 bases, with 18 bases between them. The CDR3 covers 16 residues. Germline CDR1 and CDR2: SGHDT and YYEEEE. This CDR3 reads CASSGGSRTKTGELFF. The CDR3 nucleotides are TGTGCCAGCAGCGGAGGTAGTCGGACTAAAACCGGGGAGCTGTTTTTT.

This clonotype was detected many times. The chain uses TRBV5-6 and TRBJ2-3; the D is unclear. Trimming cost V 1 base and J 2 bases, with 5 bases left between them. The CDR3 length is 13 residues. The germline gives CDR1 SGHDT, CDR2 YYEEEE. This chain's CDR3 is CASSLFSTDTQYF. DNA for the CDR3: TGTGCCAGCAGCTTGTTCTCCACAGATACGCAGTATTTT. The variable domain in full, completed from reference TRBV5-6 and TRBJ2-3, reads DAGVTQSPTHLIKTRGQQVTLRCSPKSGHDTVSWYQQALGQGPQFIFQYYEEEERQRGNFPDRFSGHQFPNYSSELNVNALLLGDSALYLCASSLFSTDTQYFGPGTRLTVL.

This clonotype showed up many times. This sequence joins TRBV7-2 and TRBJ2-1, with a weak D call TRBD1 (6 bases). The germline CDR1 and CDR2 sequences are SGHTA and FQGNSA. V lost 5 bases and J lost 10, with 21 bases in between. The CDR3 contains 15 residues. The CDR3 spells CASSPGTSYLQEQFF. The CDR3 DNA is TGTGCCAGCAGCCCCGGGACATCTTACCTCCAGGAGCAGTTCTTC.

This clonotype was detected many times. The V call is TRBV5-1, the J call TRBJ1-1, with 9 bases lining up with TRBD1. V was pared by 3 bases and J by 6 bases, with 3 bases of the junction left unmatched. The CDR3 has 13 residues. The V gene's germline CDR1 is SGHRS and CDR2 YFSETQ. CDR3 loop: CASSSDRGAEAFF. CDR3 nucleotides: TGCGCCAGCAGCTCGGACAGGGGCGCTGAAGCTTTCTTT.

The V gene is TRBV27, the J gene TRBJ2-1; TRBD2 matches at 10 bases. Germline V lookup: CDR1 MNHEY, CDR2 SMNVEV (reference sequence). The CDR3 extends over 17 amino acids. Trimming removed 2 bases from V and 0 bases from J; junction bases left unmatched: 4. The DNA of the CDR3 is TGTGCCAGCAGTTTAGGGACTAGCGCTTACTCCTACAATGAGCAGTTCTTC. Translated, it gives CASSLGTSAYSYNEQFF.

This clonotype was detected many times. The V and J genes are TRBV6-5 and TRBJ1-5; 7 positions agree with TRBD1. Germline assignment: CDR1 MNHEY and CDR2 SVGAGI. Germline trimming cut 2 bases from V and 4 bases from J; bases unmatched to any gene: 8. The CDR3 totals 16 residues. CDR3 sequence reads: CASSYAGQIINQPQHF. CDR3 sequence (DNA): TGTGCCAGCAGTTACGCGGGACAGATTATTAATCAGCCCCAGCATTTT.

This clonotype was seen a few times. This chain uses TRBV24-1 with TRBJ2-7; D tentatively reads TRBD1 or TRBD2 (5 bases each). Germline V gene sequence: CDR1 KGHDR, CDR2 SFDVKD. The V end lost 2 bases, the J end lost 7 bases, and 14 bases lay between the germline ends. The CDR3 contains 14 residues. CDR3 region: CATSDSGTPDEQYF. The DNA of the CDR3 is TGTGCCACCAGTGATTCCGGGACGCCTGATGAGCAGTACTTC.

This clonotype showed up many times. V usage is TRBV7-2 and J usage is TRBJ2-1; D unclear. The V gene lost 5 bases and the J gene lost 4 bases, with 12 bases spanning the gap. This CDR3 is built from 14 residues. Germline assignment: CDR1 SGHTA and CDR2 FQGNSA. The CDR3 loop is CASSPRTKYNEQFF. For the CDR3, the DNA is TGTGCCAGCAGCCCTAGGACCAAATACAATGAGCAGTTCTTC.

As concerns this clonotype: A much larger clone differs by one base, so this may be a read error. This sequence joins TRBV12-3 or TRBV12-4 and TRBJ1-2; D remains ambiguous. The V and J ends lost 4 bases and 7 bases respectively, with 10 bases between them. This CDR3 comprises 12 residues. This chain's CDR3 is CASSSKVTGYTF. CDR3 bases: TGTGCCAGCAGTTCGAAAGTAACTGGCTACACCTTC.

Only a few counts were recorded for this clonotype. In DNA, the CDR3 is TGCAGTGCCCCCCGGCGGGGGGCCTACGAGCAGTACTTC. Its protein product is CSAPRRGAYEQYF. The rearrangement joins TRBV20-1 to TRBJ2-7, with TRBD2 matching over 8 bases. The germline V gene has CDR1 DFQATT and CDR2 SNEGSKA (reference sequence). This CDR3 comprises 13 residues. With V trimmed by 6 bases and J by 2 bases, 6 bases remained unmatched.

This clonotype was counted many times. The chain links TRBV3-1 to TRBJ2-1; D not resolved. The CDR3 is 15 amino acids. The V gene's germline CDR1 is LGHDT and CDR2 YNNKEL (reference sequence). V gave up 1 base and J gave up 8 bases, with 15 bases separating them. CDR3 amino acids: CASSQGYGLGYEQFF. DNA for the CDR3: TGTGCCAGCAGCCAAGGTTACGGGCTGGGGTATGAGCAGTTCTTC.

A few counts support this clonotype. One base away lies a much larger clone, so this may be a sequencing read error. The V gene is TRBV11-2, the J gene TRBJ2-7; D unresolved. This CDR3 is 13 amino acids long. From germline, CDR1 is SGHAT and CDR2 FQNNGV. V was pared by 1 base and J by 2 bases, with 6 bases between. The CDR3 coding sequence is TGTGCCAGCAGCTTAGGTTCCGCCTACGAGCAGTACTTC. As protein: CASSLGSAYEQYF.

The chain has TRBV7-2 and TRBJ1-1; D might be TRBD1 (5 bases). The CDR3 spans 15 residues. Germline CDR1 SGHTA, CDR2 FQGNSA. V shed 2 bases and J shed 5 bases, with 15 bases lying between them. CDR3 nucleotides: TGTGCCAGCAGCTTAAATCCTCTGGGGCAGACTGAAGCTTTCTTT. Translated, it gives CASSLNPLGQTEAFF.

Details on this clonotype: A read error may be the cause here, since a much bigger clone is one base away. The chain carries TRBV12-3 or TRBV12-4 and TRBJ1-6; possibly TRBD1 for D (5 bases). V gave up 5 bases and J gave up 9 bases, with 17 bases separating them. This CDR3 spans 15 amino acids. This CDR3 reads CASSGGRASTSPLHF. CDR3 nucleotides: TGTGCCAGCAGTGGGGGAAGGGCCAGTACTTCACCCCTCCACTTT.

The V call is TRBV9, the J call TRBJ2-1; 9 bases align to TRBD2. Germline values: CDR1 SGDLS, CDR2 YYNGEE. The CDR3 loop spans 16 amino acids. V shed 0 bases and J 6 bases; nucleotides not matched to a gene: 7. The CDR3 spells CASSVDGGRAPNEQFF. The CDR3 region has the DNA TGTGCCAGCAGCGTAGACGGCGGGAGGGCCCCCAATGAGCAGTTCTTC.

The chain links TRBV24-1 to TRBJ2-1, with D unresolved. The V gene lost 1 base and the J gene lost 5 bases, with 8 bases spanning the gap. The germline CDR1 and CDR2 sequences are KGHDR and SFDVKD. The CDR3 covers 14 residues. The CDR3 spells CATSDFANHNEQFF. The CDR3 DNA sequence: TGTGCCACCAGTGATTTCGCCAACCACAATGAGCAGTTCTTC.